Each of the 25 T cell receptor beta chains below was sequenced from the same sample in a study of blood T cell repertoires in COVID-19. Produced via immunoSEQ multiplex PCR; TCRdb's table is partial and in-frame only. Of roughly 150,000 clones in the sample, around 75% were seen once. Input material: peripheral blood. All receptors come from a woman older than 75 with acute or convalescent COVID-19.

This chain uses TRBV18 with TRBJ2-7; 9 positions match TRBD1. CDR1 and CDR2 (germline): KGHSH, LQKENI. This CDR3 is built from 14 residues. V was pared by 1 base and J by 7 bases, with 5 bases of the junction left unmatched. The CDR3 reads CASSPQTGGLEQYF. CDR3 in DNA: TGTGCCAGCTCACCACAGACAGGGGGTTTAGAGCAGTACTTC.

This chain's CDR3 is CASSSGQETYEQYF. The CDR3 DNA reads as TGCGCCAGCAGCTCCGGACAGGAGACCTACGAGCAGTACTTC. This chain joins TRBV5-1 and TRBJ2-7, with 7 bases identical to TRBD1. Trimming took 3 bases from V and 2 from J; bases not matched to a gene: 5. The CDR3 sequence is 14 residues long. Germline V CDR1 and CDR2: SGHRS, YFSETQ.

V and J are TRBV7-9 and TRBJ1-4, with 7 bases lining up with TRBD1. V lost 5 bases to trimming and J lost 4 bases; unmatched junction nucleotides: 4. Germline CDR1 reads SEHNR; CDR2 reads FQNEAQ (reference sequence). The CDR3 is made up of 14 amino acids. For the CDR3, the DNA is TGTGCCAGCAGCCTGGGACAGATTAATGAAAAACTGTTTTTT. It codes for CASSLGQINEKLFF. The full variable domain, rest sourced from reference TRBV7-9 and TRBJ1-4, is DTGVSQNPRHKITKRGQNVTFRCDPISEHNRLYWYRQTLGQGPEFLTYFQNEAQLEKSRLLSDRFSAERPKGSFSTLEIQRTEQGDSAMYLCASSLGQINEKLFFGSGTQLSVL.

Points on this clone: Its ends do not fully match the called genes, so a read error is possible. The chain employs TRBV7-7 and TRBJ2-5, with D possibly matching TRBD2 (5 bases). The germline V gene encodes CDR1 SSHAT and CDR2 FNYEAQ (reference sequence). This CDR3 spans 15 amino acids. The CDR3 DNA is TGTGCTAGCAGCTTAGGCGCAGGTCGGGGAGAGACCCAGTACTTC. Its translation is CASSLGAGRGETQYF.

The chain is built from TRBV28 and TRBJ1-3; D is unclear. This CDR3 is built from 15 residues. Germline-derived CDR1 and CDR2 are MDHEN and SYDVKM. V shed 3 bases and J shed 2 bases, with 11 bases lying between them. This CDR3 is CASSFSRHTGNTIYF. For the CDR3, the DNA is TGTGCCAGCAGTTTTTCCAGACATACTGGAAACACCATATATTTT.

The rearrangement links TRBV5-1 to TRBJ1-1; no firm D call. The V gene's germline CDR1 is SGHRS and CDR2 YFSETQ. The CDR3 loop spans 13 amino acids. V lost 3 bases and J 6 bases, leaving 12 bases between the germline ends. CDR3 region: CASSSLVGAEAFF. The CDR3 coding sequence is TGCGCCAGCAGCTCGCTGGTGGGCGCTGAAGCTTTCTTT.

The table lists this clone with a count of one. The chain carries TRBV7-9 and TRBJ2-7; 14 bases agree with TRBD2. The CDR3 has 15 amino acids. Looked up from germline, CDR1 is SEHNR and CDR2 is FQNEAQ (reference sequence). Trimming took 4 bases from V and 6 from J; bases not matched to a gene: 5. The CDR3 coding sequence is TGTGCCAGCAGCTCGGGACTAGCGGGAGTGGGCGAGCAGTACTTC. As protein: CASSSGLAGVGEQYF. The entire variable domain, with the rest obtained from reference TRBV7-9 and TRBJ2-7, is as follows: DTGVSQNPRHKITKRGQNVTFRCDPISEHNRLYWYRQTLGQGPEFLTYFQNEAQLEKSRLLSDRFSAERPKGSFSTLEIQRTEQGDSAMYLCASSSGLAGVGEQYFGPGTRLTVT.

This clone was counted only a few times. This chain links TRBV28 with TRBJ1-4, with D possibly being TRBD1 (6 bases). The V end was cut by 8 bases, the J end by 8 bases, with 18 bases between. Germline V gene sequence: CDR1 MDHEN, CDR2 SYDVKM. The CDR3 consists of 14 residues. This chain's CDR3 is CASRPTGSREKLFF. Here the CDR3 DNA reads TGTGCCAGCCGTCCTACAGGGAGTAGAGAAAAACTGTTTTTT. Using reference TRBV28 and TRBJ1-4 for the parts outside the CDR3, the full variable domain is DVKVTQSSRYLVKRTGEKVFLECVQDMDHENMFWYRQDPGLGLRLIYFSYDVKMKEKGDIPEGYSVSREKKERFSLILESASTNQTSMYLCASRPTGSREKLFFGSGTQLSVL.

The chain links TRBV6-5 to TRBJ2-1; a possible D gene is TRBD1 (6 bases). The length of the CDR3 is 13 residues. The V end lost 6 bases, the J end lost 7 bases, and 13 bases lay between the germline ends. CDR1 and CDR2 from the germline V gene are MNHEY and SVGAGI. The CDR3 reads CASSQGLWNEQFF. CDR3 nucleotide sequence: TGTGCCAGCAGCCAGGGGCTGTGGAATGAGCAGTTCTTC.

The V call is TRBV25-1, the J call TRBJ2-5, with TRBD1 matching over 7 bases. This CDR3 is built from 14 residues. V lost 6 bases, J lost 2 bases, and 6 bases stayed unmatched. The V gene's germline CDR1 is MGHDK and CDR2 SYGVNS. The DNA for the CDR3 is TGTGCCAGCAGCCCCAGACAGGGACAAGAGACCCAGTACTTC. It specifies CASSPRQGQETQYF.

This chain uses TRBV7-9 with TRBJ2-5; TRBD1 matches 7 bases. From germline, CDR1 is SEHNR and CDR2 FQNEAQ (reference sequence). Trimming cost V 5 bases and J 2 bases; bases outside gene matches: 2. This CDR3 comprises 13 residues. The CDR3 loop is CASSLGQQETQYF. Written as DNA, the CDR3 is TGTGCCAGCAGCCTGGGACAGCAAGAGACCCAGTACTTC.

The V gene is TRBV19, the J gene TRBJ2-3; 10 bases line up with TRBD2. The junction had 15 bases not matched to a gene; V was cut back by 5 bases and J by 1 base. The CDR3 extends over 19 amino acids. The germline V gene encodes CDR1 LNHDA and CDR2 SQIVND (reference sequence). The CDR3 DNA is TGTGCCAGTAGTCCTCCCCTGGCTAGCGGGAGCAGGGGCACAGATACGCAGTATTTT. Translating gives CASSPPLASGSRGTDTQYF.

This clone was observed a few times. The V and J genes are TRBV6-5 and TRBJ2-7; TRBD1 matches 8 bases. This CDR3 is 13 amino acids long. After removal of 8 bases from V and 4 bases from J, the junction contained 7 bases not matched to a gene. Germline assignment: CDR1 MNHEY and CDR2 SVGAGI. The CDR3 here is CASFLQGVYEQYF. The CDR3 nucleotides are TGTGCCAGCTTCCTACAGGGGGTTTACGAGCAGTACTTC.

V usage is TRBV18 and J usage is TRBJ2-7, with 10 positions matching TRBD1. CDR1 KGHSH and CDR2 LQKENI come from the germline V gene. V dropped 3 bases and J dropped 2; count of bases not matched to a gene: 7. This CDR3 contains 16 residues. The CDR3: CASSPRTGGGTYEQYF. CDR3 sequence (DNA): TGTGCCAGCTCACCCAGGACAGGGGGGGGGACCTACGAGCAGTACTTC.

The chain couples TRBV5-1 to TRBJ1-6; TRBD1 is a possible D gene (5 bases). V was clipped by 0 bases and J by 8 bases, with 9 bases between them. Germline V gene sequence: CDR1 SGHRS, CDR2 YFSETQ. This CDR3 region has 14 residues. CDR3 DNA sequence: TGCGCCAGCAGCTTGGGACAGTTAGATTCACCCCTCCACTTT. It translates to CASSLGQLDSPLHF.

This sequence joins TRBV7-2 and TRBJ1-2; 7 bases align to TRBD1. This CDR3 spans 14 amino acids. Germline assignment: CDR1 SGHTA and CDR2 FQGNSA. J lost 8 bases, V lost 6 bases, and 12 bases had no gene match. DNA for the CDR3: TGTGCCAGCAGTCCCCACTCGACAGGGTTAGGCTACACCTTC. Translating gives CASSPHSTGLGYTF.

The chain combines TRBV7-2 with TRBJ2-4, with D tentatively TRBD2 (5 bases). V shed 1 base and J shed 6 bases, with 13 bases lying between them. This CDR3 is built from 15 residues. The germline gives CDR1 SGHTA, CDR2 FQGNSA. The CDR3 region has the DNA TGTGCCAGCAGCTTAGGAGAGGGAATGGGAAACATTCAGTACTTC. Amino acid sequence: CASSLGEGMGNIQYF.

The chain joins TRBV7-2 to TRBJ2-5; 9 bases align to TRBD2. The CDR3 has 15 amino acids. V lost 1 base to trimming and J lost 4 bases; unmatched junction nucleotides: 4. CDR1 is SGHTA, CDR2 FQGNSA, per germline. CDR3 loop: CASSLVGSGGETQYF. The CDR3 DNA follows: TGTGCCAGCAGCTTAGTGGGTAGCGGGGGAGAGACCCAGTACTTC.

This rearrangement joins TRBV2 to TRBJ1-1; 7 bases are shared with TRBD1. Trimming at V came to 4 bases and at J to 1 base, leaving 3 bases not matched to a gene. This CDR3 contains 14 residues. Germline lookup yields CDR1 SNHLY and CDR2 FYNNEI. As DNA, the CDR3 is TGTGCCAGCAGTGGGACAGGAGGGAACACTGAAGCTTTCTTT. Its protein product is CASSGTGGNTEAFF.

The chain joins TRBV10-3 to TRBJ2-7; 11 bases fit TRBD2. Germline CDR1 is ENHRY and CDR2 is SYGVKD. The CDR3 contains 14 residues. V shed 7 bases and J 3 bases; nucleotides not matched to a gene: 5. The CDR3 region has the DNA TGTGCCATCACATCTCTAGCGGGGGGCTACGAGCAGTACTTC. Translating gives CAITSLAGGYEQYF.

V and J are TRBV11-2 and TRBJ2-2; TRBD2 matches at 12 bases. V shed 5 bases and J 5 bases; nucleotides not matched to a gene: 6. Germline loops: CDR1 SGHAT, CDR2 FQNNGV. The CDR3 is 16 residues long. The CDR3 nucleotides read TGTGCCAGCAGCCCTAGCGGGAGGGCCGGGACCGGGGAGCTGTTTTTT. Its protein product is CASSPSGRAGTGELFF.

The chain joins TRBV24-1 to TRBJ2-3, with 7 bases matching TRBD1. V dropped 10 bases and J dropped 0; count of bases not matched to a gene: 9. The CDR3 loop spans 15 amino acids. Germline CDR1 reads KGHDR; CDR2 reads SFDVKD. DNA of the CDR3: TGTGCCACGAGGGACAGCTCAGCTAGCACAGATACGCAGTATTTT. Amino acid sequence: CATRDSSASTDTQYF.

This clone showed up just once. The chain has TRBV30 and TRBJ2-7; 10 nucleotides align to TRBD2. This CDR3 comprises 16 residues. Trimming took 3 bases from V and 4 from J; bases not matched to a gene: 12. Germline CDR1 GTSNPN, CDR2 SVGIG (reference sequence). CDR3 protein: CAWSLGTSAIVYEQYF. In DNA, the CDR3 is TGTGCCTGGAGCCTGGGGACTAGCGCGATAGTTTACGAGCAGTACTTC.

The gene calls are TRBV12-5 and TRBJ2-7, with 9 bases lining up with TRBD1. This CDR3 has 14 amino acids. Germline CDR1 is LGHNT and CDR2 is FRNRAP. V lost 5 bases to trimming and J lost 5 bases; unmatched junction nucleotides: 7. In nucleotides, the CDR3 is TGTGCTAGTGGTACCCGGGACAGGGTGGACGAGCAGTACTTC. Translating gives CASGTRDRVDEQYF.

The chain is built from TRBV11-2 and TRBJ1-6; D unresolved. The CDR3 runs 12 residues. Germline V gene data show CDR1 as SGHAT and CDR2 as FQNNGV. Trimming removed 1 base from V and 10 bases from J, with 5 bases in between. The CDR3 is CASSLAGSPLHF. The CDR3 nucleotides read TGTGCCAGCAGCTTAGCCGGGTCACCCCTCCACTTT. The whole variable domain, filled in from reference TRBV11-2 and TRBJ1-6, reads EAGVAQSPRYKIIEKRQSVAFWCNPISGHATLYWYQQILGQGPKLLIQFQNNGVVDDSQLPKDRFSAERLKGVDSTLKIQPAKLEDSAVYLCASSLAGSPLHFGNGTRLTVT.